This T cell receptor beta chain is from a study of T and B cells in COVID-19 patients. The ends were cut back, 8 bases at V and 2 bases at J, with 17 bases in the middle. The germline gives CDR1 SGHVS, CDR2 FNYEAQ. The CDR3 contains 15 residues. TRB was amplified from about 250-500 ng of blood genomic DNA. BIOMED2 TRB-A/B primer pools were used in multiplex TRB PCR. Each CDR3 protein is one row after TCRdb ran MiXCR on the multiplex PCR reads. The data hold about 11,000 distinct CDR3 sequences, with approximately 33% observed a single time. This sequence originates from a human donor with active COVID-19. This sequence joins TRBV7-6 and TRBJ2-3, with D perhaps assigned TRBD1 or TRBD2 (6 bases each). Sequences were obtained from blood. The CDR3 is CASSPMGGPTDTQYF. In nucleotides, the CDR3 is TGTGCCAGCTCCCCAATGGGGGGCCCCACAGATACGCAGTATTTT.